Listed here is a single TCR beta chain. This entry is derived from a study of neurological immune-mediated disorders. Libraries used 2 million unsorted PBMCs kept frozen in RNAlater. Looked up from germline, CDR1 is SEHNR and CDR2 is FQNEAQ (reference sequence). This CDR3 has 16 residues. Trimming pared 5 bases from V and 4 bases from J, leaving 18 bases between. The cDNA was synthesized by means of template-switch 5'RACE, which was carried out with 10-nucleotide random UMIs. Over 200 million TCR-beta sequences, together covering 15-18 subjects, were produced by every individual sequencing run that was carried out. Using its own MiXCR run on the 5' RACE reads, TCRdb lists one record per CDR3 protein. Among 35,000 to 40,000 distinct CDR3 sequences listed, about 7% were seen once.

The chain links TRBV7-9 to TRBJ1-5, with D possibly matching TRBD1 (6 bases). The material sequenced was PBMCs. The clonotype comes from a woman in her thirties or forties in good health. DNA of the CDR3: TGTGCCAGCAGCCTGCATACATTGGGGGCAAATCAGCCCCAGCATTTT. Its translation is CASSLHTLGANQPQHF.